The present TCR beta chain was sequenced within a study of CD8+ T cells in alopecia areata. RNA extraction was followed by reverse transcription into cDNA, which acted as the sequencing template. Assay used: immunoSEQ multiplex PCR; TCRdb lists only in-frame clones, some missing. The table shows approximately 140,000 clones, with 87% occurring only once. This clone was picked up one time. From germline, CDR1 is SGHVS and CDR2 FQNEAQ. The germline V and J ends were trimmed by 1 base and 5 bases, with 6 bases remaining between them. This CDR3 comprises 13 residues. The TCR was taken from a human donor with alopecia areata. The specimen comprised CD8+ T cells sorted from blood, sampled at week 0. V and J are TRBV7-8 and TRBJ2-1; D is unresolved. CDR3 residues: CASSLGQDNEQFF. In DNA, the CDR3 is TGTGCCAGCAGCTTAGGCCAGGACAATGAGCAGTTCTTC.